Below, 18 T cell receptor beta chains from the same sample are listed, as sequenced in a study of T cells expressing NK-cell markers (dated by TCRdb to 2020 to 2021). The library was prepared using 5' RACE. TCRdb names Illumina HiSeq 2000 as the instrument used. Reprocessed by TCRdb, the reads give a single entry per CDR3 protein sequence, without DNA. The sample table includes about half a million distinct CDR3 sequences. Clones ranked in the top ten supply 1.4% to 1.5% of the sample. Sequences were obtained from blood T cells: a sorted CD56 or NKG2C T cell subset, CD4+ or CD8+ T cells, or bulk PBMC T cells (not recorded which). Every receptor here comes from a woman in her 50s in good health. Donor details come from another sample of the same person, matched by shared clones.

This chain joins TRBV9 and TRBJ1-1. CDR1 and CDR2 (germline): SGDLS, YYNGEE. The CDR3 is 14 amino acids. This CDR3 is CASSVSGEGVGAFF.

This rearrangement joins TRBV10-3 to TRBJ2-7; the D call from TCRdb, TRBD1, cannot be confirmed without DNA. The CDR3 loop spans 13 amino acids. The germline gives CDR1 ENHRY, CDR2 SYGVKD. The CDR3 here is CAISTQGESEQYF.

This chain uses TRBV5-1 with TRBJ1-1; without DNA, the TCRdb call of TRBD1 cannot be checked. Germline V CDR1 and CDR2: SGHRS, YFSETQ. This CDR3 contains 16 residues. This CDR3 reads CASSLAPGQLNTEAFF.

The rearrangement links TRBV20-1 to TRBJ2-1. The germline CDR1 and CDR2 sequences are DFQATT and SNEGSKA (reference sequence). The CDR3 length is 14 residues. CDR3: CSARSLDSYNEQFF.

The gene calls are TRBV4-2 and TRBJ2-1. The CDR3 runs to 16 residues. Germline-derived CDR1 and CDR2 are LGHNA and YNFKEQ. The CDR3 region is CASSQGGFQAYNEQFF.

The rearrangement joins TRBV28 to TRBJ2-1; the D gene TCRdb calls, TRBD2, cannot be checked with no DNA. CDR1 is MDHEN and CDR2 is SYDVKM in the germline V gene. The CDR3 runs 16 residues. CDR3 in amino acids: CASSRGGLSSYNEQFF.

V gene TRBV11-2 combines with J gene TRBJ2-5; TCRdb selects TRBD1, and the lack of DNA leaves this call unchecked. CDR3 length equals 13 residues. Germline lookup yields CDR1 SGHAT and CDR2 FQNNGV. The CDR3: CASSLDPRGTQYF.

The CDR3 loop reads CASSFWAQTTDTQYF. The gene calls are TRBV27 and TRBJ2-3; TCRdb names TRBD2, which stays unverified in the absence of DNA. This CDR3 has 15 amino acids. Germline values: CDR1 MNHEY, CDR2 SMNVEV (reference sequence).

J is TRBJ2-3 and V is TRBV7-9; TCRdb calls TRBD1, which cannot be checked without DNA. Germline assignment: CDR1 SEHNR and CDR2 FQNEAQ (reference sequence). The CDR3 consists of 15 residues. This chain's CDR3 is CASSLASGPTDTQYF.

The V call is TRBV5-1, the J call TRBJ1-1. Germline V gene lookup returns CDR1 SGHRS and CDR2 YFSETQ. This CDR3 contains 14 residues. This CDR3 reads CASSGQFENTEAFF.

The V and J genes are TRBV28 and TRBJ2-5; there is no DNA to check the TCRdb D call of TRBD2. The CDR3 covers 12 residues. Germline CDR1 MDHEN, CDR2 SYDVKM. CDR3 loop: CASGAGVETQYF.

The chain has TRBV25-1 and TRBJ2-3. The CDR3 is made up of 12 amino acids. From germline, CDR1 is MGHDK and CDR2 SYGVNS. CDR3 in amino acids: CASRRVGDTQYF. Filled out from reference TRBV25-1 and TRBJ2-3, the complete variable domain reads EADIYQTPRYLVIGTGKKITLECSQTMGHDKMYWYQQDPGMELHLIHYSYGVNSTEKGDLSSESTVSRIRTEHFPLTLESARPSHTSQYLCASRRVGDTQYFGPGTRLTVL.

V gene TRBV7-2 combines with J gene TRBJ2-7; TCRdb reports TRBD1, a call that lacks DNA to check it against. The germline CDR1 and CDR2 sequences are SGHTA and FQGNSA. The CDR3 covers 15 residues. Here the CDR3 reads CASSLRGLGSYEQYF.

V usage is TRBV4-1 and J usage is TRBJ2-4. The CDR3 is 16 residues long. CDR1 is MGHRA, CDR2 YSYEKL, per germline. The CDR3 protein is CASSQGRGITKNIQYF.

V gene TRBV7-2 combines with J gene TRBJ2-1; TCRdb reports TRBD2, a call that lacks DNA to check it against. Looked up from germline, CDR1 is SGHTA and CDR2 is FQGNSA. The CDR3 extends over 16 amino acids. CDR3 residues: CASSPRPGLAVPGQFF.

The V call is TRBV7-2, the J call TRBJ2-3; no DNA is available, so the TRBD2 call from TCRdb remains unchecked. Looked up from germline, CDR1 is SGHTA and CDR2 is FQGNSA. The CDR3 has 16 residues. CDR3 region: CASSPRLAGITDTQYF.

The V and J genes are TRBV20-1 and TRBJ2-1; TCRdb selects TRBD2, and the lack of DNA leaves this call unchecked. The CDR3 is 15 amino acids. CDR1 is DFQATT and CDR2 is SNEGSKA in the germline V gene (reference sequence). The CDR3 region is CSAALRLAFYNEQFF.

This chain connects TRBV7-2 to TRBJ2-2; TCRdb's D gene call, TRBD2, goes unchecked for lack of DNA. Germline V lookup: CDR1 SGHTA, CDR2 FQGNSA. This CDR3 comprises 16 residues. CDR3 residues: CASTSTGTPNTGELFF.